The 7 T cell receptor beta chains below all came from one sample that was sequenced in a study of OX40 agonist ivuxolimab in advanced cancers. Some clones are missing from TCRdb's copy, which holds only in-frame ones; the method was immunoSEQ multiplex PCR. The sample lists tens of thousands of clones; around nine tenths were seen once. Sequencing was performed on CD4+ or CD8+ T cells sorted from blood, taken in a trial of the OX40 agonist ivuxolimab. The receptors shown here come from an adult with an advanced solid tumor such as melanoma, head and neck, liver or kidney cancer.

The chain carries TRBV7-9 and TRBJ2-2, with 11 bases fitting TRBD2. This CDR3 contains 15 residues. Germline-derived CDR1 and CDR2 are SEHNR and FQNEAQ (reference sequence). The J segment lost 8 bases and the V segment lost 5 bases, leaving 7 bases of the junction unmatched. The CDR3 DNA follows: TGTGCCAGCAGCGGAACTAGCGGGAGTGCTGGGGAGCTGTTTTTT. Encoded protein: CASSGTSGSAGELFF.

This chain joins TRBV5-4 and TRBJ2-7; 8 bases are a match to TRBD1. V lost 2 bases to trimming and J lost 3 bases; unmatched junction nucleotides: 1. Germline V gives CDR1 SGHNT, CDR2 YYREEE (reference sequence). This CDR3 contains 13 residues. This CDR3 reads CASSFTGGYEQYF. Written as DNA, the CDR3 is TGTGCCAGCAGCTTTACAGGGGGCTACGAGCAGTACTTC.

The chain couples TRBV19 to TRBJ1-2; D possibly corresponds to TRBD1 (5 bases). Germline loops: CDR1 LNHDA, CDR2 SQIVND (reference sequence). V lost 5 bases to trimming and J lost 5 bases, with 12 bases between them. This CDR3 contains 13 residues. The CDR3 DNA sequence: TGTGCCAGTAGTCCAACCCAGGGATATGGCTACACCTTC. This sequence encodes CASSPTQGYGYTF.

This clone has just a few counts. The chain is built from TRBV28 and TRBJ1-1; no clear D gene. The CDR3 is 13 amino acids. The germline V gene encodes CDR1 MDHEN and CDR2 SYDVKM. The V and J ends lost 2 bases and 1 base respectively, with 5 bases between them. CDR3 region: CASSLRQNTEAFF. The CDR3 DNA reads TGTGCCAGCAGTTTAAGGCAGAACACTGAAGCTTTCTTT.

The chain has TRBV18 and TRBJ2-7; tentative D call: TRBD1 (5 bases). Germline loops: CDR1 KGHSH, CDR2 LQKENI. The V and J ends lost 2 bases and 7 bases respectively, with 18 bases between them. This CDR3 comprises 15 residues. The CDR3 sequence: CASSPGNRRYGEQYF. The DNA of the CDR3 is TGTGCCAGCTCACCAGGGAACAGGCGGTACGGGGAGCAGTACTTC.

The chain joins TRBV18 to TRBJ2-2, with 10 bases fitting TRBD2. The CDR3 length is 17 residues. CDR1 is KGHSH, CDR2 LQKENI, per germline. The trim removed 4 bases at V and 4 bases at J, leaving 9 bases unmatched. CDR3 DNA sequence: TGTGCCAGCTCACGTGCTAGCGGGAGTCGGGTCACCGGGGAGCTGTTTTTT. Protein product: CASSRASGSRVTGELFF.

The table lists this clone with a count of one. CDR3 amino acids: CASSSPTDTQYF. The CDR3 region has the DNA TGCGCCAGCAGCTCGCCCACAGATACGCAGTATTTT. The chain has TRBV5-1 and TRBJ2-3; D is ambiguous. Germline V CDR1 and CDR2: SGHRS, YFSETQ. The germline V and J ends were trimmed by 3 bases and 2 bases, with 4 bases remaining between them. CDR3 size: 12 residues.